A selection of T cell receptor beta chains follows, all from one sample in a study of Graves' ophthalmopathy and Graves' hyperthyroidism. Via MiXCR, TCRdb re-called the multiplex PCR reads, giving one row per CDR3 protein. Found here are over a million distinct CDR3 sequences, roughly two fifths of them singletons; the top ten hold around 10%. Sequenced material: peripheral blood or thyroid tissue (not recorded which). Receptors were obtained from an adult man with Graves' hyperthyroidism. Each CDR3 is given with its conserved first and last residue. The D gene is left open where the match is weak. The listing skips clone size in some rows; elsewhere it reads once, few, many or a size class.

V gene,clone size,D gene,CDR3 protein
TRBV29-1,NA,TRBD1,CSVLNRDRGLLGVGQYF
TRBV2,NA,TRBD1,CASMGTGGTTTEAFF
TRBV12-3/TRBV12-4,few,TRBD2,CASSLAVSGSYEQYF
TRBV7-8,NA,NA,CASSSPGSNTGELFF
TRBV24-1,many,NA,CATSDFTGVKETQYF
TRBV2,few,NA,CACSAIGSANTGELFF
TRBV2,NA,NA,CASSEQGEGFGAFF
TRBV29-1,many,NA,CSGTVNTEAFF
TRBV14,NA,NA,CASSHSRDSQNTGELFF
TRBV27,NA,NA,CASSLEAMYAGELFF
TRBV15,once,TRBD1,CATSRSLDRAFEKLFF
TRBV20-1,NA,NA,CSAREGHSNTEAFF
TRBV7-2,NA,TRBD2,CASSGGVGELFF
TRBV7-9,many,TRBD1,CASSFPEGADGYTF
TRBV7-8,NA,NA,CASSFIGQETQYF
TRBV7-9,many,NA,CASSFLGENSPLHF
TRBV9,few,TRBD1,CASSFSSGTGAYEQYF
TRBV6-2/TRBV6-3,many,NA,CASSYSTSGETQYF
TRBV6-6,few,NA,CASSQYRRVARQETQYF
TRBV5-4,NA,NA,CASSVRTSGNTEAFF
TRBV7-9,once,TRBD1,CASSQGVGQMETQYF
TRBV7-9,many,TRBD1,CASSSRTGRLSYEQYF
TRBV20-1,many,TRBD1,CSASPDRGRQETQYF
TRBV9,many,NA,CASSVSGHNQETQYF
TRBV9,many,NA,CASSNTGYTEAFF
TRBV9,NA,NA,CASSVKGLGTGELFF
TRBV9,many,NA,CASSVAQGPAINYGYTF
TRBV25-1,once,NA,CASSARVDSGDYGYTF
TRBV6-5,many,NA,CASSPNQGSNQPQHF
TRBV19,many,NA,CASKGGYGYTF
TRBV13,many,NA,CASSLTTNYGYTF
TRBV5-6,many,NA,CASSLPAGTPNSPLHF
TRBV29-1,many,NA,CSVGIEAGNTIYF
TRBV2,few,TRBD1,CASRTGGGNGYTF
TRBV6-5,few,NA,CASSWLGTPLDGYTF
TRBV12-3/TRBV12-4,many,NA,CASSTSDRSRQYF
TRBV15,NA,NA,CATSRDPQGTYEQYF
TRBV9,NA,NA,CASSVATGGGDTEAFF
TRBV19,NA,NA,CASSKLRGRQPQHF
TRBV7-2,few,TRBD1,CASSLNRGLSQPQHF